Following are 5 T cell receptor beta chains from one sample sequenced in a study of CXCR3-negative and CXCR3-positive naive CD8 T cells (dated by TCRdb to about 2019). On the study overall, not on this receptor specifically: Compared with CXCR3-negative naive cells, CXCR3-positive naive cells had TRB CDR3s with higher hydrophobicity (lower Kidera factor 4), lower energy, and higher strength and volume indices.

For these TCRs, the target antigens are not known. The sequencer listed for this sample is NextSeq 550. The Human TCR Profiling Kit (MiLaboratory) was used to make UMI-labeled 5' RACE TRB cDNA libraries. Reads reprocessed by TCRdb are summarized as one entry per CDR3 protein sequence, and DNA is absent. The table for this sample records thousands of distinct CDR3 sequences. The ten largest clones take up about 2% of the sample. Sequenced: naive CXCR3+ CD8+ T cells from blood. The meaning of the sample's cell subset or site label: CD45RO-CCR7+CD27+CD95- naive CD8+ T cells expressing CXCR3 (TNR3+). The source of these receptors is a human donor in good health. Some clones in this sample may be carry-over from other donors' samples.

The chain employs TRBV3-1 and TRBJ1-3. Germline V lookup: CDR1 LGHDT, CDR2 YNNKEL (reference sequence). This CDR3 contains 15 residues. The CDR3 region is CASSQDGSSGNTIYF. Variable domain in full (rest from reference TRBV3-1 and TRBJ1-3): DTAVSQTPKYLVTQMGNDKSIKCEQNLGHDTMYWYKQDSKKFLKIMFSYNNKELIINETVPNRFSPKSPDKAHLNLHINSLELGDSAVYFCASSQDGSSGNTIYFGEGSWLTVV.

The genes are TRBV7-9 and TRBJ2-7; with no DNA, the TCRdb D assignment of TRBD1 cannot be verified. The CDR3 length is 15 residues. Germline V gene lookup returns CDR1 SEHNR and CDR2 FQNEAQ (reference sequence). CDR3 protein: CASSEPYGGGYEQYF.

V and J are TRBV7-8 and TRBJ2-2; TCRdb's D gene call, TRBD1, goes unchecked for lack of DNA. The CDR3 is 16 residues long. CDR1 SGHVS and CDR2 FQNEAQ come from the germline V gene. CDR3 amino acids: CASSLESSPYDGELFF.

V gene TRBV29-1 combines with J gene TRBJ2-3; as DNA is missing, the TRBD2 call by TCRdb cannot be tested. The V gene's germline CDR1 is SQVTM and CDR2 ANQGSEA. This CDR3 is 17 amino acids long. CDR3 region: CSAIPGLAGVGTDTQYF.

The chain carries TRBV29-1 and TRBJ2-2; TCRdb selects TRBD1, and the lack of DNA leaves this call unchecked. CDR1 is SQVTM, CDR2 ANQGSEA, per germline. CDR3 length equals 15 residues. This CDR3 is CSARSPKTGTGELFF.